Listed below are T cell receptor beta chains from one sample, sequenced in a study of cytomegalovirus exposure and HLA in healthy donors. Here immunoSEQ multiplex PCR was the method, and the copy in TCRdb shows in-frame clones only, minus some. Counted here are about 330,000 clones, 86% occurring once; the ten biggest clones make up around 0.84%. The sample was PBMCs. These receptors were taken from a woman aged 18-35 years in good health and CMV-seronegative. Both conserved end residues are part of each CDR3. D genes are given only for firm matches. Only some rows state a clone size, as once, few, many or a class for expanded clones.

size: few; J: TRBJ2-1; D: NA; V: TRBV7-9; CDR3: CASPGTYNEQFF; DNA: TGTGCCAGTCCGGGGACCTACAATGAGCAGTTCTTC
size: NA; J: TRBJ1-1; D: NA; V: TRBV20-1; CDR3: CSARRNTEAFF; DNA: TGCAGTGCTAGGCGGAACACTGAAGCTTTCTTT
size: NA; J: TRBJ2-3; D: NA; V: TRBV29-1; CDR3: CSVEDPLEQAGLTDTQYF; DNA: TGCAGCGTTGAAGATCCTCTTGAGCAGGCGGGCCTGACAGATACGCAGTATTTT
size: NA; J: TRBJ2-7; D: NA; V: TRBV11-2; CDR3: CASRLAPLGAAYEQYF; DNA: TGTGCCAGCAGATTAGCCCCTCTAGGGGCGGCCTACGAGCAGTACTTC
size: NA; J: TRBJ1-5; D: NA; V: TRBV28; CDR3: CASSPPTGSNQPQHF; DNA: TGTGCCAGCAGCCCCCCCACAGGATCCAATCAGCCCCAGCATTTT
size: NA; J: TRBJ1-1; D: NA; V: TRBV30; CDR3: CAWSVTENTEAFF; DNA: TGTGCCTGGAGTGTAACAGAGAACACTGAAGCTTTCTTT
size: NA; J: TRBJ2-3; D: TRBD2; V: TRBV6-5; CDR3: CASSYAGEADTQYF; DNA: TGTGCCAGCAGTTACGCGGGAGAGGCAGATACGCAGTATTTT
size: NA; J: TRBJ2-1; D: NA; V: TRBV7-9; CDR3: CASSPFIGGERNEQFF; DNA: TGTGCCAGCAGCCCCTTCATAGGGGGGGAGAGGAATGAGCAGTTCTTC
size: NA; J: TRBJ1-1; D: NA; V: TRBV9; CDR3: CASSVGLRADTEAFF; DNA: TGTGCCAGCAGCGTAGGTTTGCGGGCAGACACTGAAGCTTTCTTT
size: NA; J: TRBJ2-2; D: NA; V: TRBV27; CDR3: CASSLYGGELFF; DNA: TGTGCCAGCAGCCTTTACGGCGGGGAGCTGTTTTTT
size: NA; J: TRBJ1-2; D: NA; V: TRBV7-2; CDR3: CASSLRTANGYTF; DNA: TGTGCCAGCAGCTTACGGACTGCGAATGGCTACACCTTC
size: once; J: TRBJ2-7; D: NA; V: TRBV25-1; CDR3: CASSIDSEQYF; DNA: TGTGCCAGCAGTATCGACAGCGAGCAGTACTTC
size: NA; J: TRBJ2-1; D: NA; V: TRBV5-6; CDR3: CASSLDRSRSYNEQFF; DNA: TGTGCCAGCAGCTTGGACAGGTCCCGCTCCTACAATGAGCAGTTCTTC
size: NA; J: TRBJ1-1; D: NA; V: TRBV19; CDR3: CASENSRGITEAFF; DNA: TGTGCCAGTGAGAACTCCAGGGGTATCACTGAAGCTTTCTTT
size: NA; J: TRBJ1-5; D: TRBD1; V: TRBV19; CDR3: CASSLMRGPNQPQHF; DNA: TGTGCCAGTAGTCTAATGAGGGGGCCCAATCAGCCCCAGCATTTT
size: NA; J: TRBJ2-7; D: TRBD2; V: TRBV6-5; CDR3: CASSYSGDYTYEQYF; DNA: TGTGCCAGCAGTTACTCAGGGGACTACACCTACGAGCAGTACTTC
size: NA; J: TRBJ1-1; D: TRBD1; V: TRBV6-5; CDR3: CASSPLRGQGSEAFF; DNA: TGTGCCAGCAGTCCTCTTAGGGGACAGGGGTCTGAAGCTTTCTTT
size: NA; J: TRBJ2-7; D: NA; V: TRBV13; CDR3: CASSLGRDVREQYF; DNA: TGTGCCAGCAGCTTAGGGCGGGATGTACGCGAGCAGTACTTC
size: NA; J: TRBJ2-1; D: TRBD2; V: TRBV5-4; CDR3: CASSPGGDYNEQFF; DNA: TGTGCCAGCAGCCCGGGAGGGGACTACAATGAGCAGTTCTTC
size: NA; J: TRBJ1-5; D: TRBD1; V: TRBV28; CDR3: CASSPQGDEPQHF; DNA: TGTGCCAGCAGCCCACAGGGGGACGAGCCCCAGCATTTT
size: NA; J: TRBJ1-1; D: TRBD1; V: TRBV6-1; CDR3: CASTQTGGARTEAFF; DNA: TGTGCCAGCACCCAAACAGGGGGCGCGAGGACTGAAGCTTTCTTT
size: NA; J: TRBJ2-2; D: TRBD2; V: TRBV2; CDR3: CASSYGLAGEGELFF; DNA: TGTGCCAGCAGTTATGGACTAGCGGGAGAGGGGGAGCTGTTTTTT
size: NA; J: TRBJ1-1; D: TRBD1; V: TRBV28; CDR3: CASTAGGHTEAFF; DNA: TGTGCCAGCACCGCAGGGGGCCACACTGAAGCTTTCTTT
size: NA; J: TRBJ1-2; D: TRBD1; V: TRBV27; CDR3: CASRTQAGTGVIGYTF; DNA: TGTGCCAGCCGTACACAAGCGGGGACAGGGGTTATTGGCTACACCTTC
size: NA; J: TRBJ1-5; D: NA; V: TRBV12-5; CDR3: CASGWRPLGGLGNQPQHF; DNA: TGTGCTAGTGGTTGGCGACCTTTGGGGGGGCTGGGGAACCAGCCCCAGCATTTT
size: NA; J: TRBJ1-4; D: TRBD1; V: TRBV4-1; CDR3: CASSQSARDREGANEKLFF; DNA: TGCGCCAGCAGCCAAAGTGCGCGGGACAGGGAGGGGGCTAATGAAAAACTGTTTTTT
size: NA; J: TRBJ2-6; D: NA; V: TRBV5-4; CDR3: CASSSGGANVLTF; DNA: TGTGCCAGCAGCTCGGGGGGGGCCAACGTCCTGACTTTC
size: NA; J: TRBJ2-4; D: NA; V: TRBV2; CDR3: CASSEGLAGAKNIQYF; DNA: TGTGCCAGCAGTGAAGGGCTAGCTGGAGCCAAAAACATTCAGTACTTC
size: NA; J: TRBJ2-7; D: TRBD2; V: TRBV5-1; CDR3: CASSFTSGYSYEQYF; DNA: TGCGCCAGCAGTTTCACTAGCGGCTACTCCTACGAGCAGTACTTC
size: NA; J: TRBJ2-7; D: TRBD1; V: TRBV18; CDR3: CASSPDRGEQYF; DNA: TGTGCCAGCTCACCGGACAGGGGGGAGCAGTACTTC
size: NA; J: TRBJ1-4; D: NA; V: TRBV27; CDR3: CASRDQSNEKLFF; DNA: TGTGCCAGCAGAGATCAAAGCAATGAAAAACTGTTTTTT
size: once; J: TRBJ2-1; D: TRBD2; V: TRBV6-6; CDR3: CASSFLTSEQFF; DNA: TGTGCCAGCAGTTTTCTGACTAGCGAGCAGTTCTTC
size: NA; J: TRBJ2-7; D: NA; V: TRBV6-1; CDR3: CASSSTVLEQYF; DNA: TGTGCCAGCAGCTCAACGGTTCTCGAGCAGTACTTC
size: NA; J: TRBJ2-1; D: NA; V: TRBV9; CDR3: CASSPRWEGGGNEQFF; DNA: TGTGCCAGCAGCCCACGCTGGGAGGGGGGTGGTAACGAGCAGTTCTTC
size: NA; J: TRBJ1-5; D: NA; V: TRBV19; CDR3: CASSIVWRLYSNQPQHF; DNA: TGTGCCAGTAGTATAGTCTGGCGGCTATATAGCAATCAGCCCCAGCATTTT
size: NA; J: TRBJ2-7; D: TRBD1; V: TRBV5-1; CDR3: CASSLGIQGAFSEQYF; DNA: TGCGCCAGCAGCTTGGGCATACAGGGGGCATTCTCCGAGCAGTACTTC
size: NA; J: TRBJ2-1; D: TRBD2; V: TRBV7-2; CDR3: CASSSPYVPGLTYNEQFF; DNA: TGTGCCAGCAGCTCCCCCTATGTACCGGGACTAACCTACAATGAGCAGTTCTTC
size: NA; J: TRBJ1-2; D: TRBD1; V: TRBV7-9; CDR3: CASSPGQGDGYTF; DNA: TGTGCCAGCAGCCCGGGACAGGGTGATGGCTACACCTTC
size: NA; J: TRBJ2-7; D: TRBD2; V: TRBV25-1; CDR3: CASSPLAGGHEQYF; DNA: TGTGCCAGCAGTCCCCTAGCGGGAGGGCACGAGCAGTACTTC
size: NA; J: TRBJ2-3; D: NA; V: TRBV11-2; CDR3: CASSLRQRADTQYF; DNA: TGTGCCAGCAGCCTACGACAGCGCGCAGATACGCAGTATTTT
size: NA; J: TRBJ2-7; D: TRBD1; V: TRBV27; CDR3: CASSSPLRDSSYEQYF; DNA: TGTGCCAGCAGTTCCCCGCTCCGGGACAGCTCCTACGAGCAGTACTTC
size: NA; J: TRBJ2-7; D: TRBD2; V: TRBV5-5; CDR3: CASSRGLAASGYEQYF; DNA: TGTGCCAGCAGCCGGGGACTAGCGGCATCGGGGTACGAGCAGTACTTC
size: NA; J: TRBJ1-1; D: NA; V: TRBV6-1; CDR3: CASGHLNTEAFF; DNA: TGTGCCAGCGGTCACTTGAACACTGAAGCTTTCTTT
size: once; J: TRBJ2-3; D: NA; V: TRBV4-3; CDR3: CASSQGFAVTDTQYF; DNA: TGCGCCAGCAGCCAAGGATTTGCGGTCACAGATACGCAGTATTTT
size: NA; J: TRBJ2-7; D: NA; V: TRBV21-1; CDR3: CASSKKGGSLAEYEQYF; DNA: TGTGCCAGCAGCAAAAAAGGGGGGTCCCTAGCGGAGTACGAGCAGTACTTC
size: many; J: TRBJ2-7; D: TRBD1; V: TRBV10-3; CDR3: CAISESSRDRGSYEQYF; DNA: TGTGCCATCAGTGAGTCAAGCCGGGACAGGGGCTCCTACGAGCAGTACTTC
size: NA; J: TRBJ2-2; D: TRBD1; V: TRBV18; CDR3: CASSRQGNTGELFF; DNA: TGTGCCAGCTCCCGACAGGGGAACACCGGGGAGCTGTTTTTT
size: once; J: TRBJ2-7; D: TRBD1; V: TRBV7-2; CDR3: CASSTHRGTYEQYF; DNA: TGTGCCAGCAGCACGCACAGGGGAACCTACGAGCAGTACTTC
size: few; J: TRBJ2-7; D: TRBD1; V: TRBV6-1; CDR3: CASSEASGGGYEQYF; DNA: TGTGCCAGCAGTGAAGCGTCAGGGGGCGGCTACGAGCAGTACTTC